The rows below give T cell receptor beta chains drawn from one sample of a study of T cell responses to AZD1222 COVID-19 vaccine. Clones were read by immunoSEQ multiplex PCR, and TCRdb kept only the in-frame ones, dropping some. The sample holds around 200,000 clones, approximately 95% seen once. The input for sequencing was peripheral blood, taken on day 0 of AZD1222 vaccination. These receptors came from an adult in good health. CDR3s include the opening cysteine and the closing phenylalanine or tryptophan. Fields, in order: J gene, D gene, V gene, clone size, CDR3 DNA, CDR3 protein. The D gene is left open where the match is weak. Clone sizes are given selectively: once, few, many, or a class where the clone is expanded.

TRBJ2-3 | TRBD2 | TRBV5-1 | NA | TGCGCCAGCAGCCCTGGGACTAGCGGGGCAGATACGCAGTATTTT | CASSPGTSGADTQYF
TRBJ2-7 | TRBD2 | TRBV5-4 | NA | TGTGCCAGCAGCGCGACTAGCGGGGTTTCCTACGAGCAGTACTTC | CASSATSGVSYEQYF
TRBJ1-6 | NA | TRBV10-3 | NA | TGTGCCATCAGGGGCAGCTCCTATAATTCACCCCTCCACTTT | CAIRGSSYNSPLHF
TRBJ1-1 | TRBD1 | TRBV11-2 | NA | TGTGCCAGCAGCCCACACGGGACAGAAAGTTATCCTGTTGAAGCTTTCTTT | CASSPHGTESYPVEAFF
TRBJ2-2 | NA | TRBV5-4 | NA | TGTGCCAGCACCGGGATGGTGGGGGCCGGCTCGGCCGGGGAGCTGTTTTTT | CASTGMVGAGSAGELFF
TRBJ1-1 | NA | TRBV19 | once | TGTGCCAGTAAGACGACAGGCCGACCCTTGAGCACTGAAGCTTTCTTT | CASKTTGRPLSTEAFF
TRBJ1-1 | NA | TRBV6-1 | NA | TGTGCCAGCAGTGAAGCTTTTTACGGGGGACACGGCAGGGACACTGAAGCTTTCTTT | CASSEAFYGGHGRDTEAFF
TRBJ2-2 | TRBD1 | TRBV2 | NA | TGTGCCACCGACAGGGGAGACACCGGGGAGCTGTTTTTT | CATDRGDTGELFF
TRBJ2-5 | NA | TRBV19 | once | TGTGCCAGTAGTATTCGGGGGCTCCGAGAGACCCAGTACTTC | CASSIRGLRETQYF
TRBJ1-5 | TRBD1 | TRBV18 | NA | TGTGCCAGCTCACCGAGACAGGGGGGTCAGCCCCAGCATTTT | CASSPRQGGQPQHF
TRBJ1-1 | TRBD1 | TRBV4-1 | NA | TGCGCCAGCAGCCAGGGACAGGCCCTTTGGGGAACTGAAGCTTTCTTT | CASSQGQALWGTEAFF
TRBJ1-3 | NA | TRBV6-5 | NA | TGTGCCAGCAGTTACGGGGCGGGACACTCTGGAAACACCATATATTTT | CASSYGAGHSGNTIYF
TRBJ1-6 | TRBD1 | TRBV28 | NA | TGTGCCAGCAGTTACCACCGGGACAGCCATAATTCACCCCTCCACTTT | CASSYHRDSHNSPLHF
TRBJ1-3 | NA | TRBV7-8 | once | TGTGCCAGCAGCCCCCCTTCCGGAGAAAACACCATATATTTT | CASSPPSGENTIYF
TRBJ2-2 | NA | TRBV5-8 | NA | TGTGCCAGCAGCTTACCGGGACCGGGCGTCCGCGGGGAGCTGTTTTTT | CASSLPGPGVRGELFF
TRBJ2-1 | NA | TRBV7-9 | NA | TGTGCCAGCAGCTTAGTAACGGGTGACAATGAGCAGTTCTTC | CASSLVTGDNEQFF
TRBJ1-1 | NA | TRBV7-8 | NA | TGTGCCAGCAGCCGAATCGACACCATGAACACTGAAGCTTTCTTT | CASSRIDTMNTEAFF
TRBJ2-1 | TRBD1 | TRBV27 | NA | TGTGCCAGCAGTTTTGGCAGGGGGAATGAGCAGTTCTTC | CASSFGRGNEQFF
TRBJ1-5 | NA | TRBV15 | NA | TGTGCCACCAGCAGTGGAAATCAGCCCCAGCATTTT | CATSSGNQPQHF
TRBJ2-7 | TRBD1 | TRBV6-5 | NA | TGTGCCAGCAGTTTGAGGCCAGGGGGATACGAGCAGTACTTC | CASSLRPGGYEQYF
TRBJ1-1 | NA | TRBV29-1 | once | TGCAGCGCTTATACAGGGAGCTTGGCTTTCTTT | CSAYTGSLAFF
TRBJ2-1 | NA | TRBV29-1 | NA | TGCAGCGTTGAAGGCCCCGTGGGGGGCTCCTACAATGAGCAGTTCTTC | CSVEGPVGGSYNEQFF
TRBJ2-7 | TRBD1 | TRBV27 | NA | TGTGCCACCAGACAGGGTGGCGTCTACGAGCAGTACTTC | CATRQGGVYEQYF
TRBJ2-7 | TRBD2 | TRBV3-1/TRBV3-2 | NA | TGTGCCAGCAGCCAAGCTAGCGGGGGGGCCGAGCAGTACTTC | CASSQASGGAEQYF
TRBJ1-1 | TRBD1 | TRBV20-1 | NA | TGCAGTGCTAGTAGGAGGGGACAGGGGACTGAAGCTTTCTTT | CSASRRGQGTEAFF
TRBJ2-7 | TRBD1 | TRBV9 | NA | TGTGCCAGCAGCGTAGGATGGGACAGCAGCCTCTACGAGCAGTACTTC | CASSVGWDSSLYEQYF
TRBJ2-2 | NA | TRBV6-1 | NA | TGTGCCAGCAGTGAAGCGTGGAATAGGCGGGCCGGGGAGCTGTTTTTT | CASSEAWNRRAGELFF
TRBJ1-1 | NA | TRBV19 | few | TGTGCCAGTACAGCAGGAAGACCCGACACTGAAGCTTTCTTT | CASTAGRPDTEAFF
TRBJ2-2 | NA | TRBV7-6 | NA | TGTGCCAGCAGCTTAGCGCAGGCTATGAACACCGGGGAGCTGTTTTTT | CASSLAQAMNTGELFF
TRBJ1-1 | NA | TRBV3-1/TRBV3-2 | many | TGTGCCAGCAGCCGCTCCCTAGGTGGGGGCTCGGCAGCTTTCTTT | CASSRSLGGGSAAFF
TRBJ2-3 | TRBD2 | TRBV2 | NA | TGTGCCAGCAGTACATTAGCGGGTGGTACAGATACGCAGTATTTT | CASSTLAGGTDTQYF
TRBJ1-6 | NA | TRBV6-5 | NA | TGTGCCAGCAGTTATAAGGGTGGGTTCTCACCCCTCCACTTT | CASSYKGGFSPLHF
TRBJ2-5 | NA | TRBV3-1/TRBV3-2 | NA | TGTGCCAGCAGCCAAGTCACGGGGGCGGGGGAGACCCAGTACTTC | CASSQVTGAGETQYF
TRBJ1-3 | NA | TRBV9 | NA | TGTGCCAGCAGCGTAGGTTTAGCCGACACCATATATTTT | CASSVGLADTIYF
TRBJ2-5 | TRBD1 | TRBV5-1 | NA | TGCGCCAGCAGGATCACACCCGGGACAGTTATTCTGGAGACCCAGTACTTC | CASRITPGTVILETQYF
TRBJ1-2 | NA | TRBV19 | NA | TGTGCCAGTAGTGAGCACAATACCTATGGCTACACCTTC | CASSEHNTYGYTF
TRBJ1-1 | TRBD1 | TRBV2 | NA | TGTGCCAGCAATAGACAGGGGGACGGCACTGAAGCTTTCTTT | CASNRQGDGTEAFF